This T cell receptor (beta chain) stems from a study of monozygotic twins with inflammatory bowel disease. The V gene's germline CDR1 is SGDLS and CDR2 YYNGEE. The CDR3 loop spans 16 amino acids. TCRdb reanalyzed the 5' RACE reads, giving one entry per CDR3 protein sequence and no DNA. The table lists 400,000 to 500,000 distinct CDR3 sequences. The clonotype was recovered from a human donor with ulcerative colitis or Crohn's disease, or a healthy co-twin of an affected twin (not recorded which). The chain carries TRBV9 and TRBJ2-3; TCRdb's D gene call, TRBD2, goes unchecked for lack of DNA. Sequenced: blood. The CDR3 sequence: CASSVGAREVTDTQYF.